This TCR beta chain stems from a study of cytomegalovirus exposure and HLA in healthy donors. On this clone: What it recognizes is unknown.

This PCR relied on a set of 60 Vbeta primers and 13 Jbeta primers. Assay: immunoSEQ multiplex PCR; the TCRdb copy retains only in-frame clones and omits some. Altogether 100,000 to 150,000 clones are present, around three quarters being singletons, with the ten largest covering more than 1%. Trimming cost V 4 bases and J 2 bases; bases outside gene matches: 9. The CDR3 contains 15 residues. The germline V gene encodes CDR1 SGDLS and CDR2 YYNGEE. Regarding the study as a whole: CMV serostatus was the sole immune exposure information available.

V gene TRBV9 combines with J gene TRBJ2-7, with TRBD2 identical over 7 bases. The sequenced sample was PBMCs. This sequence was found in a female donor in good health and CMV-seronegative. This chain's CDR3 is CASSFKGAGPYEQYF. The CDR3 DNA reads TGTGCCAGCAGCTTTAAAGGAGCGGGACCCTACGAGCAGTACTTC.